These 27 T cell receptor beta chains share one sample of origin, sequenced in a study of blood T cells in healthy people across ages. Combining a sample-barcoded 5' primer with a J-beta primer mix, a second PCR ran for roughly 7 to 11 cycles. TCRdb redid the calling of the 5' RACE reads with MiXCR, one entry per CDR3 protein. The sample gives 1.5 million to 2 million distinct CDR3 sequences, 28% of which show up once; about 8% is in the top ten. Sequenced sample: blood. The source of these receptors is a woman younger than 45 in good health.

This chain uses TRBV28 with TRBJ1-4; no clear D. The V end was cut by 7 bases, the J end by 7 bases, with 16 bases between. Germline V gene data show CDR1 as MDHEN and CDR2 as SYDVKM. The CDR3 is made up of 14 amino acids. DNA for the CDR3: TGTGCCAGCATATCTCTGGCCAACAGTGAAAAACTGTTTTTT. This encodes CASISLANSEKLFF.

This clonotype appeared once. This chain links TRBV28 with TRBJ1-2; no definite D call. The CDR3 has 14 residues. V lost 6 bases, J lost 8 bases, and 19 bases lay in between. Germline-derived CDR1 and CDR2 are MDHEN and SYDVKM. The CDR3 sequence is CASRAPVGSGGYTF. As DNA, the CDR3 is TGTGCCAGCAGGGCCCCAGTCGGTTCGGGCGGCTACACCTTC.

The chain joins TRBV9 to TRBJ2-1; 12 bases are a match to TRBD2. J gave up 10 bases and V 9 bases, and 17 bases lay outside the gene matches. Germline V gene sequence: CDR1 SGDLS, CDR2 YYNGEE. The CDR3 extends over 16 amino acids. The DNA of the CDR3 is TGTGCCAACAGAAGGACAGGGGACGGGACTAGCGGGGAGCAGTTCTTC. It encodes CANRRTGDGTSGEQFF.

This clonotype was observed at least ten times. J is TRBJ2-7 and V is TRBV14; D gene uncertain. This CDR3 has 13 residues. CDR1 SGHDN and CDR2 FVKESK come from the germline V gene. V lost 1 base and J lost 4, with 8 bases in between. DNA for the CDR3: TGTGCCAGCAGCCAAGGGAACGCGTACGAGCAGTACTTC. It encodes CASSQGNAYEQYF. The full variable domain, its missing parts supplied by reference TRBV14 and TRBJ2-7, is EAGVTQFPSHSVIEKGQTVTLRCDPISGHDNLYWYRRVMGKEIKFLLHFVKESKQDESGMPNNRFLAERTGGTYSTLKVQPAELEDSGVYFCASSQGNAYEQYFGPGTRLTVT.

The table lists this clonotype with many counts. The V call is TRBV6-4, the J call TRBJ1-2; D remains unclear. The germline V gene encodes CDR1 MRHNA and CDR2 SNTAGT. The CDR3 is made up of 14 amino acids. The V end lost 6 bases, the J end lost 4 bases, and 15 bases lay between the germline ends. The CDR3 DNA reads TGTGCCAGCAGCGAATCGTCAAGCGGCTATGGCTACACCTTC. Amino acids: CASSESSSGYGYTF.

A few counts support this clonotype. As DNA, the CDR3 is TGTGCCAGCAGCTCTCTCTGGAATGAGCAGTTCTTC. Its protein is CASSSLWNEQFF. The chain joins TRBV7-8 to TRBJ2-1; the D is unclear. This CDR3 is 12 amino acids long. Trimming took off 4 bases at V and 7 bases at J, with 8 bases between the two ends. Germline V gene sequence: CDR1 SGHVS, CDR2 FQNEAQ.

The rearrangement joins TRBV13 to TRBJ1-2; 11 bases line up with TRBD1. V lost 4 bases and J lost 3; bases outside the gene matches: 10. The CDR3 length is 17 residues. Per the germline V gene, CDR1 is PRHDT and CDR2 is FYEKMQ (reference sequence). The CDR3 reads CASSSRTGGRRYYGYTF. CDR3 nucleotide sequence: TGTGCCAGCAGCTCGCGGACAGGGGGCCGACGGTACTATGGCTACACCTTC.

The chain joins TRBV20-1 to TRBJ2-5; D perhaps matches TRBD2 (6 bases). The CDR3 sequence is 13 residues long. Germline V lookup: CDR1 DFQATT, CDR2 SNEGSKA (reference sequence). V was trimmed by 3 bases and J by 5 bases, leaving 13 bases between them. In nucleotides, the CDR3 is TGCAGTGCTAGCGGGAGCCTCGGGGAGACCCAGTACTTC. This codes for CSASGSLGETQYF.

The V gene is TRBV3-1, the J gene TRBJ1-2; weak D call: TRBD1 (5 bases). Germline CDR1 LGHDT, CDR2 YNNKEL (reference sequence). The CDR3 covers 14 residues. Trimming took 4 bases from V and 0 from J, leaving 9 bases between them. DNA of the CDR3: TGTGCCAGCAGCCGCTTGACAGCTAACTATGGCTACACCTTC. This gives the protein CASSRLTANYGYTF. The whole variable domain, filled in from reference TRBV3-1 and TRBJ1-2, reads DTAVSQTPKYLVTQMGNDKSIKCEQNLGHDTMYWYKQDSKKFLKIMFSYNNKELIINETVPNRFSPKSPDKAHLNLHINSLELGDSAVYFCASSRLTANYGYTFGSGTRLTVV.

This clonotype turned up a few times. A junction boundary mismatches the germline segment, possibly from a read error. The chain links TRBV4-3 to TRBJ2-1, with 7 bases matching TRBD2. Germline CDR1 is LGHNA and CDR2 is YSLEER. This CDR3 is 17 amino acids long. The CDR3 reads CASGQEVGLDIYNEQFF. The CDR3 DNA sequence: TGCGCCAGCGGCCAAGAAGTCGGACTAGATATCTACAATGAGCAGTTCTTC.

The chain uses TRBV6-1 and TRBJ1-4; D call uncertain. Trimming stripped 6 bases from V and 8 bases from J, with 10 bases between. There are 12 residues in the CDR3. CDR1 and CDR2 (germline): MNHNS, SASEGT. CDR3 in DNA: TGTGCCAGCAGAACGTCCGGAGAAAAACTGTTTTTT. It codes for CASRTSGEKLFF.

This clonotype was picked up many times. This rearrangement joins TRBV4-3 to TRBJ2-3; TRBD1 aligns across 7 bases. CDR3 length: 15 residues. CDR1 is LGHNA, CDR2 YSLEER, per germline. J gave up 2 bases and V 4 bases, and 6 bases lay outside the gene matches. The CDR3 DNA follows: TGCGCCAGCAGCCGAGGGGGCTATAACACAGATACGCAGTATTTT. This encodes CASSRGGYNTDTQYF.

This clonotype has a count of ten or more. The rearrangement uses TRBV4-1 and TRBJ1-4; possibly TRBD1 for D (6 bases). The CDR3 consists of 17 residues. The V gene lost 1 base and the J gene lost 5 bases, with 17 bases spanning the gap. Germline lookup yields CDR1 MGHRA and CDR2 YSYEKL. CDR3 protein: CASSQAFRGGRNEKLFF. Here the CDR3 DNA reads TGCGCCAGCAGCCAAGCTTTCAGGGGAGGTAGAAATGAAAAACTGTTTTTT.

This clonotype was detected a few times. V gene TRBV19 combines with J gene TRBJ2-4, with TRBD1 identical over 8 bases. The last part of the DNA fits TRBJ2-7 better; the J call may be wrong. This CDR3 region has 15 residues. Germline assignment: CDR1 LNHDA and CDR2 SQIVND (reference sequence). The CDR3 bases are TGTGCCAGTAGTATAGATCGGGACAGGTCCTACGAGCAGTACTTC. Translated: CASSIDRDRSYEQYF.

This clonotype has only a few counts. The chain uses TRBV11-2 and TRBJ2-5; 8 bases are shared with TRBD2. The germline gives CDR1 SGHAT, CDR2 FQNNGV. V dropped 2 bases and J dropped 4; count of bases not matched to a gene: 9. This CDR3 contains 16 residues. The CDR3 protein is CASSLYTGGAGETQYF. CDR3 bases: TGTGCCAGCAGCTTATATACCGGGGGGGCCGGAGAGACCCAGTACTTC.

The gene calls are TRBV12-3 or TRBV12-4 and TRBJ2-7; 7 bases fit TRBD2. V lost 3 bases to trimming and J lost 2 bases; unmatched junction nucleotides: 7. This CDR3 contains 15 residues. For the CDR3, the DNA is TGTGCCAGCAGTTTCGGGGCGGGAGACGCCTACGAGCAGTACTTC. This sequence encodes CASSFGAGDAYEQYF.

Turning to this clonotype: Here the CDR3 omits its conserved ending phenylalanine or tryptophan, so a read error is the likely source. CDR3: CASSYGLAVWNEQFL. The CDR3, as DNA: TGTGCCAGCAGCTACGGACTAGCGGTTTGGAATGAGCAGTTCCTC. The gene calls are TRBV7-3 and TRBJ2-1; 10 positions agree with TRBD2. V trimming: 4 bases; J trimming: 7 bases; junction bases outside the gene matches: 7. The CDR3 covers 15 residues. Per the germline V gene, CDR1 is SGHTA and CDR2 is FQGTGA.

There are many counts of this clonotype. The rearrangement joins TRBV5-5 to TRBJ2-7; TRBD2 matches 8 bases. Trimming cost V 3 bases and J 2 bases; bases outside gene matches: 4. Germline V gene data show CDR1 as SGHKS and CDR2 as YYEKEE (reference sequence). The CDR3 sequence is 14 residues long. CDR3 loop: CASSSGTRPYEQYF. In DNA form, the CDR3 reads TGTGCCAGCAGCTCGGGGACTAGACCCTACGAGCAGTACTTC.

This clonotype came up a few times. The V gene is TRBV6-4, the J gene TRBJ2-7; 8 bases are a match to TRBD2. Germline V gene sequence: CDR1 MRHNA, CDR2 SNTAGT. This CDR3 has 13 residues. The J segment lost 5 bases and the V segment lost 6 bases, leaving 6 bases of the junction unmatched. This chain's CDR3 is CASSTSSGNEQYF. DNA for the CDR3: TGTGCCAGCAGCACGAGTAGCGGGAACGAGCAGTACTTC.

This clonotype has at least ten counts. V is TRBV4-1 and J is TRBJ1-2; D is perhaps TRBD1 (5 bases). Germline V gene data show CDR1 as MGHRA and CDR2 as YSYEKL. This CDR3 is 13 amino acids long. V dropped 4 bases and J dropped 10 bases, with 16 bases sitting between them. CDR3 loop: CASSRNGGVDYTF. In DNA, the CDR3 is TGCGCCAGCAGCCGCAACGGGGGAGTCGACTACACCTTC.

This clonotype came up a few times. This chain joins TRBV12-3 or TRBV12-4 and TRBJ1-1; 7 bases are a match to TRBD1. This CDR3 has 14 residues. The ends lost 5 bases at V and 11 bases at J; junction bases unmatched: 14. The CDR3 region is CASSKGGGALAAFF. In DNA form, the CDR3 reads TGTGCCAGCAGTAAGGGAGGGGGCGCATTGGCGGCTTTCTTT.

There are many counts of this clonotype. The V call is TRBV10-2, the J call TRBJ2-1; D ambiguous. Germline CDR1 is WSHSY and CDR2 is SAAADI. V lost 4 bases and J lost 5, with 15 bases in between. The CDR3 has 15 amino acids. CDR3: CASSASGADNNEQFF. CDR3 sequence (DNA): TGCGCCAGCAGTGCTAGTGGCGCCGATAACAATGAGCAGTTCTTC.

Worth noting for this clonotype: Sequence at one end of the junction differs from germline and may be a read error. V and J are TRBV4-1 and TRBJ2-1; a weak D match, TRBD2 (6 bases). The CDR3 contains 15 residues. Germline V gene lookup returns CDR1 MGHRA and CDR2 YSYEKL. Here the CDR3 reads CASSPDRDSNNEQFF. CDR3 coding DNA: TGCGCCAGCAGCCCTGACCGGGACTCGAACAATGAACAGTTCTTC.

V usage is TRBV6-5 and J usage is TRBJ1-2; possibly TRBD1 for D (6 bases). The CDR3 covers 15 residues. Trimming cost V 5 bases and J 8 bases, with 21 bases left between them. CDR1 is MNHEY, CDR2 SVGAGI, per germline. The CDR3 DNA sequence: TGTGCCAGCAGTCCCGGGGGCCGCCCGATGATGGGCTACACCTTC. This translates into CASSPGGRPMMGYTF.

This clonotype was seen a few times. The CDR3 DNA sequence: TGTGCCAGCAGTCACCCTACCCCGGGACAGGGTCACAATGAGCAGTTCTTC. It translates to CASSHPTPGQGHNEQFF. The chain joins TRBV6-6 to TRBJ2-1; 9 bases map to TRBD1. J was trimmed by 5 bases and V by 5 bases; bases with no gene match: 13. CDR3 length: 17 amino acids. Germline V CDR1 and CDR2: MNHNY, SVGAGI (reference sequence).

At least ten counts were recorded for this clonotype. This chain joins TRBV12-3 or TRBV12-4 and TRBJ2-7; 8 bases agree with TRBD2. With 6 bases clipped from V and 2 bases from J, the junction kept 15 bases outside the gene matches. The CDR3 is 17 amino acids. The CDR3 here is CASSPGSGGRPTYEQYF. CDR3 nucleotides: TGTGCCAGCAGCCCTGGCAGCGGGGGCCGACCAACCTACGAGCAGTACTTC.

V and J are TRBV7-9 and TRBJ2-1; 7 bases map to TRBD2. The CDR3 length is 14 residues. The trim removed 5 bases at V and 7 bases at J, leaving 8 bases unmatched. Germline assignment: CDR1 SEHNR and CDR2 FQNEAQ (reference sequence). CDR3 nucleotides: TGTGCCAGCAGCCGGGGAGGGCTTTGGAATGAGCAGTTCTTC. As protein: CASSRGGLWNEQFF.